Following are 12 T cell receptor beta chains from one sample sequenced in a study of cytomegalovirus exposure and HLA in healthy donors. Researchers ran the PCR with 60 Vbeta and 13 Jbeta primers. The table came from immunoSEQ multiplex PCR; TCRdb's copy has only in-frame clones and leaves some out. The table has about 160,000 clones, around three quarters seen once. The sequenced sample consisted of PBMCs. These receptor sequences come from a man aged 40-50 years in good health and CMV-seronegative.

This chain uses TRBV28 with TRBJ2-5; D gene ambiguous. The CDR3 is made up of 14 amino acids. Trimming cost V 5 bases and J 1 base, with 11 bases left between them. Germline V CDR1 and CDR2: MDHEN, SYDVKM. Here the CDR3 DNA reads TGTGCCAGCAGTCTAAGACATCTCCAAGAGACCCAGTACTTC. Translation gives CASSLRHLQETQYF.

The chain employs TRBV28 and TRBJ1-5; possibly TRBD1 for D (6 bases). V was trimmed by 5 bases and J by 9 bases, leaving 17 bases between them. There are 14 residues in the CDR3. The germline CDR1 and CDR2 sequences are MDHEN and SYDVKM. CDR3 sequence reads: CASSTSLQGGPQHF. The CDR3 coding sequence is TGTGCCAGCAGTACTTCATTACAGGGCGGGCCCCAGCATTTT.

The chain combines TRBV6-5 with TRBJ1-1, with TRBD1 matching over 7 bases. CDR1 is MNHEY and CDR2 is SVGAGI in the germline V gene. With V trimmed by 5 bases and J by 5 bases, 5 bases remained unmatched. The CDR3 runs to 13 residues. The CDR3 protein is CASSQQGRTEAFF. CDR3 in DNA: TGTGCCAGCAGTCAACAGGGGAGAACTGAAGCTTTCTTT.

This clone was counted a single time. This chain uses TRBV19 with TRBJ2-1; 12 nucleotides line up with TRBD2. This CDR3 region has 14 residues. Germline V lookup: CDR1 LNHDA, CDR2 SQIVND (reference sequence). Trimming cost V 7 bases and J 5 bases; bases outside gene matches: 3. The CDR3 sequence is CASTRTSGNNEQFF. The DNA of the CDR3 is TGTGCCAGTACCAGGACTAGCGGGAACAATGAGCAGTTCTTC.

The rearrangement joins TRBV29-1 to TRBJ2-5; 7 bases fit TRBD2. The CDR3 spans 15 residues. The trim removed 3 bases at V and 0 bases at J, leaving 7 bases unmatched. The germline CDR1 and CDR2 sequences are SQVTM and ANQGSEA. Here the CDR3 reads CSVEGAGLDQETQYF. The CDR3 nucleotides are TGCAGCGTTGAGGGAGCGGGGCTCGACCAAGAGACCCAGTACTTC.

The rearrangement links TRBV19 to TRBJ2-2, with TRBD1 identical over 9 bases. Germline CDR1 and CDR2: LNHDA and SQIVND (reference sequence). V lost 9 bases to trimming and J lost 6 bases; unmatched junction nucleotides: 11. CDR3 size: 15 residues. CDR3 bases: TGTGCCAGCTACGGACAGGGGAGGGGATCCGGGGAGCTGTTTTTT. Protein: CASYGQGRGSGELFF. Using reference TRBV19 and TRBJ2-2 for the parts outside the CDR3, the full variable domain is DGGITQSPKYLFRKEGQNVTLSCEQNLNHDAMYWYRQDPGQGLRLIYYSQIVNDFQKGDIAEGYSVSREKKESFPLTVTSAQKNPTAFYLCASYGQGRGSGELFFGEGSRLTVL.

The chain has TRBV5-1 and TRBJ2-5; 7 bases are shared with TRBD2. The germline V gene has CDR1 SGHRS and CDR2 YFSETQ. The CDR3 runs 14 residues. After removal of 4 bases from V and 3 bases from J, the junction contained 6 bases not matched to a gene. CDR3 bases: TGCGCCAGCAGCGCGGGGACTATTGAAGAGACCCAGTACTTC. Amino acid sequence: CASSAGTIEETQYF.

The V and J genes are TRBV5-1 and TRBJ2-3, with 11 bases that match TRBD2. Germline values: CDR1 SGHRS, CDR2 YFSETQ. The CDR3 has 14 residues. V was pared by 4 bases and J by 6 bases, with 4 bases of the junction left unmatched. The CDR3 nucleotides read TGCGCCAGCAGCCTCACTAGCGGGAGTGATACGCAGTATTTT. Its translation: CASSLTSGSDTQYF.

V and J are TRBV5-1 and TRBJ2-1, with D uncertain. Germline V gene sequence: CDR1 SGHRS, CDR2 YFSETQ. The CDR3 runs 15 residues. V was cut by 1 base and J by 6 bases, with 14 bases left in between. CDR3 DNA sequence: TGCGCCAGCAGCTTGCAGACTCTGCGTGGCAATGAGCAGTTCTTC. Its protein product is CASSLQTLRGNEQFF.

The chain couples TRBV6-5 to TRBJ2-1, with a possible D match to TRBD1 (6 bases). The germline V gene has CDR1 MNHEY and CDR2 SVGAGI. V lost 0 bases and J 7 bases, leaving 13 bases between the germline ends. The CDR3 loop spans 15 amino acids. CDR3: CASSYSRTAGNEQFF. The CDR3 DNA follows: TGTGCCAGCAGTTACTCGAGGACAGCCGGGAATGAGCAGTTCTTC.

The sample holds a few counts of this clone. The gene calls are TRBV6-1 and TRBJ1-6; 7 bases line up with TRBD1. The trim removed 3 bases at V and 8 bases at J, leaving 1 base unmatched. Germline loops: CDR1 MNHNS, CDR2 SASEGT. The length of the CDR3 is 13 residues. CDR3 bases: TGTGCCAGCAGTGACACAGGGGATTCACCCCTCCACTTT. This gives the protein CASSDTGDSPLHF.

This chain links TRBV7-3 with TRBJ2-1; TRBD2 matches 11 bases. This CDR3 is 17 amino acids long. V gave up 1 base and J gave up 4 bases; unmatched junction bases: 6. Germline assignment: CDR1 SGHTA and CDR2 FQGTGA. For the CDR3, the DNA is TGTGCCAGCAGCTTAAAGGGGGGGACTAGCGGATACAATGAGCAGTTCTTC. This gives the protein CASSLKGGTSGYNEQFF.